Listed below are T cell receptor beta chains from one sample, sequenced in a study of T cell responses to AZD1222 COVID-19 vaccine. The table came from immunoSEQ multiplex PCR; TCRdb's copy has only in-frame clones and leaves some out. The sample has 100,000 to 120,000 clones; roughly 88% are singletons. The sample consisted of peripheral blood, taken on day 0 of AZD1222 vaccination. The receptors come from an adult in good health. CDR3s include the opening cysteine and the closing phenylalanine or tryptophan. The D gene is left open where the match is weak. Expanded clones get a size class; other rows say once, few or many, or leave the size out.

clone_size: .
d_call: .
v_call: TRBV4-1
j_call: TRBJ1-2
cdr3_nt: TGCGCCAGCAGCCAAACCCCGGGGGGAGACTATGGCTACACCTTC
cdr3_aa: CASSQTPGGDYGYTF

clone_size: .
d_call: TRBD1
v_call: TRBV10-3
j_call: TRBJ1-1
cdr3_nt: TGTGCCATCAGCCCGGACAGGGACACTGAAGCTTTCTTT
cdr3_aa: CAISPDRDTEAFF

clone_size: .
d_call: .
v_call: TRBV10-3
j_call: TRBJ2-2
cdr3_nt: TGTGCCATCAGGTCTAGGGGCATCACGAACACCGGGGAGCTGTTTTTT
cdr3_aa: CAIRSRGITNTGELFF

clone_size: few
d_call: .
v_call: TRBV23-1
j_call: TRBJ2-7
cdr3_nt: TGCGCCAGCAGTCAATCGATCCCAATGACAGGTCCTACCTACGAGCAGTACTTC
cdr3_aa: CASSQSIPMTGPTYEQYF

clone_size: .
d_call: TRBD1
v_call: TRBV6-1
j_call: TRBJ2-7
cdr3_nt: TGTGCCAGCAGTGAATCCCGGGACAGGGTGTACGAGCAGTACTTC
cdr3_aa: CASSESRDRVYEQYF

clone_size: .
d_call: .
v_call: TRBV21-1
j_call: TRBJ1-1
cdr3_nt: TGTGCCAGCAGCAGGGGCCGGGACAGGGGCACTGAAGCTTTCTTT
cdr3_aa: CASSRGRDRGTEAFF

clone_size: .
d_call: TRBD1
v_call: TRBV3-1/TRBV3-2
j_call: TRBJ2-3
cdr3_nt: TGTGCCAGCAGCCAACTCGCCAGGGGGTCCACAGATACGCAGTATTTT
cdr3_aa: CASSQLARGSTDTQYF

clone_size: .
d_call: TRBD1
v_call: TRBV7-2
j_call: TRBJ1-2
cdr3_nt: TGTGCCAGCAGCTTAATATTGGGACAGGGGCCCGACTATGGCTACACCTTC
cdr3_aa: CASSLILGQGPDYGYTF

clone_size: few
d_call: .
v_call: TRBV6-5
j_call: TRBJ1-1
cdr3_nt: TGTGCCAGCAGGGCGGGGGGACGGCCTGAAGCTTTCTTT
cdr3_aa: CASRAGGRPEAFF

clone_size: .
d_call: TRBD1
v_call: TRBV24-1
j_call: TRBJ2-2
cdr3_nt: TGTGCCACCAGCGAAAGGGACAGTGGAACCGGGGAGCTGTTTTTT
cdr3_aa: CATSERDSGTGELFF

clone_size: .
d_call: .
v_call: TRBV19
j_call: TRBJ1-3
cdr3_nt: TGTGCCAGTAGGGCGACAGCTGGAAACACCATATATTTT
cdr3_aa: CASRATAGNTIYF

clone_size: .
d_call: TRBD2
v_call: TRBV5-5
j_call: TRBJ2-1
cdr3_nt: TGTGCCAGCAGCGATAGGACTAGCGGGGATCCTGCCTACAATGAGCAGTTCTTC
cdr3_aa: CASSDRTSGDPAYNEQFF

clone_size: .
d_call: .
v_call: TRBV5-4
j_call: TRBJ1-2
cdr3_nt: TGTGCCAGCAGCTTGTTTGGGACAACCTATGGCTACACCTTC
cdr3_aa: CASSLFGTTYGYTF

clone_size: once
d_call: .
v_call: TRBV10-3
j_call: TRBJ2-7
cdr3_nt: TGTGCCATCCGTCGGGCGGGTGAGCAGTACTTC
cdr3_aa: CAIRRAGEQYF

clone_size: .
d_call: .
v_call: TRBV28
j_call: TRBJ1-1
cdr3_nt: TGTGCCAGCACCAGTATTCCTCACACTGAAGCTTTCTTT
cdr3_aa: CASTSIPHTEAFF

clone_size: .
d_call: .
v_call: TRBV5-6
j_call: TRBJ2-3
cdr3_nt: TGTGCCAGCAGCTTGGCGGGACTCAGCACAGATACGCAGTATTTT
cdr3_aa: CASSLAGLSTDTQYF

clone_size: .
d_call: TRBD1
v_call: TRBV19
j_call: TRBJ2-4
cdr3_nt: TGTGCCAGTAGTTATGGGTTACAGGGGGCAAACATTCAGTACTTC
cdr3_aa: CASSYGLQGANIQYF

clone_size: .
d_call: .
v_call: TRBV2
j_call: TRBJ1-6
cdr3_nt: TGTGCCAGCAGTCCTGGCAGCCGGGTACCCCTCCACTTT
cdr3_aa: CASSPGSRVPLHF

clone_size: .
d_call: .
v_call: TRBV2
j_call: TRBJ2-7
cdr3_nt: TGTGCCAGCAGAGTAGAATTTATGGGCGAGCAGTACTTC
cdr3_aa: CASRVEFMGEQYF

clone_size: .
d_call: TRBD2
v_call: TRBV12-3/TRBV12-4
j_call: TRBJ2-2
cdr3_nt: TGTGCCAGCAGTTTGGGGGGGACCGGGGAGCTGTTTTTT
cdr3_aa: CASSLGGTGELFF

clone_size: .
d_call: .
v_call: TRBV6-5
j_call: TRBJ2-7
cdr3_nt: TGTGCCAGCAGTTACGCGATATCGGACAGCAACGAGCAGTACTTC
cdr3_aa: CASSYAISDSNEQYF

clone_size: few
d_call: .
v_call: TRBV5-6
j_call: TRBJ2-7
cdr3_nt: TGTGCCAGCAGACATCTCCTTCCCGGCAGGGCCATCCACGAGCAGTACTTC
cdr3_aa: CASRHLLPGRAIHEQYF

clone_size: .
d_call: .
v_call: TRBV11-3
j_call: TRBJ2-7
cdr3_nt: TGTGCCAGCAGCGCTACCGGGGCCTTAGGCGAGCAGTACTTC
cdr3_aa: CASSATGALGEQYF

clone_size: .
d_call: .
v_call: TRBV15
j_call: TRBJ1-1
cdr3_nt: TGTGCCACCAGTGCCGCGATGAACACTGAAGCTTTCTTT
cdr3_aa: CATSAAMNTEAFF

clone_size: .
d_call: TRBD2
v_call: TRBV25-1
j_call: TRBJ2-3
cdr3_nt: TGTGCCAGCAGGAGTAGCGGGGCCCTCACAGATACGCAGTATTTT
cdr3_aa: CASRSSGALTDTQYF

clone_size: .
d_call: TRBD1
v_call: TRBV7-9
j_call: TRBJ1-5
cdr3_nt: TGTGCCAGCAGCTTAGGGCAGGGGGCGGTTAGCAATCAGCCCCAGCATTTT
cdr3_aa: CASSLGQGAVSNQPQHF

clone_size: .
d_call: .
v_call: TRBV11-2
j_call: TRBJ1-5
cdr3_nt: TGTGCCAGCAGCTTAGAAGAGGGTGCGGGGCCCCAGCATTTT
cdr3_aa: CASSLEEGAGPQHF

clone_size: .
d_call: TRBD2
v_call: TRBV2
j_call: TRBJ2-1
cdr3_nt: TGTGCCAGCAGTGGAGCGGGACCGTCCTACAATGAGCAGTTCTTC
cdr3_aa: CASSGAGPSYNEQFF

clone_size: .
d_call: .
v_call: TRBV9
j_call: TRBJ1-6
cdr3_nt: TGTGCCAGCAGCGTAGACAATTCACCCCTCCACTTT
cdr3_aa: CASSVDNSPLHF

clone_size: once
d_call: TRBD1
v_call: TRBV5-5
j_call: TRBJ1-1
cdr3_nt: TGTGCCAGCAGTCGCCTGGGGACAGGGGTCTTGGGCACTGAAGCTTTCTTT
cdr3_aa: CASSRLGTGVLGTEAFF

clone_size: .
d_call: .
v_call: TRBV2
j_call: TRBJ2-2
cdr3_nt: TGTGCCAGCAGTGATGTAGGACGGACCTTTGTTGGGGAGCTGTTTTTT
cdr3_aa: CASSDVGRTFVGELFF

clone_size: .
d_call: TRBD1
v_call: TRBV29-1
j_call: TRBJ1-1
cdr3_nt: TGCAGCGTGGCTCCCGGGACAGGGGGCCCCCTTAACACTGAAGCTTTCTTT
cdr3_aa: CSVAPGTGGPLNTEAFF

clone_size: .
d_call: TRBD2
v_call: TRBV5-4
j_call: TRBJ2-7
cdr3_nt: TGTGCCAGCAGCCCGGCGGGACTAGCGGGAGGGCCTCACGAGCAGTACTTC
cdr3_aa: CASSPAGLAGGPHEQYF

clone_size: .
d_call: .
v_call: TRBV5-5
j_call: TRBJ1-1
cdr3_nt: TGTGCCAGCAGCCCACTTAATCTCGAAGCTTTCTTT
cdr3_aa: CASSPLNLEAFF

clone_size: .
d_call: .
v_call: TRBV11-3
j_call: TRBJ2-7
cdr3_nt: TGTGCCAGCAGCCTCACACAGGTCCACGAGCAGTACTTC
cdr3_aa: CASSLTQVHEQYF

clone_size: .
d_call: TRBD2
v_call: TRBV6-5
j_call: TRBJ2-1
cdr3_nt: TGTGCCAGCAAGCGGGACCGACGGATAGATGAGCAGTTCTTC
cdr3_aa: CASKRDRRIDEQFF

clone_size: once
d_call: TRBD1
v_call: TRBV6-5
j_call: TRBJ1-4
cdr3_nt: TGTGCCAGCAGTAAACGGGACAGGGTGAACGAAAAACTGTTTTTT
cdr3_aa: CASSKRDRVNEKLFF

clone_size: few
d_call: .
v_call: TRBV7-2
j_call: TRBJ2-1
cdr3_nt: TGTGCCAGCAGCTTAGGAACAGGGATCCATGAGCAGTTCTTC
cdr3_aa: CASSLGTGIHEQFF

clone_size: .
d_call: .
v_call: TRBV6-1
j_call: TRBJ1-5
cdr3_nt: TGTGCCAGCAGTGAAGGTAAAGGAGTCACGGGGTCCCAGCATTTT
cdr3_aa: CASSEGKGVTGSQHF

clone_size: .
d_call: .
v_call: TRBV7-9
j_call: TRBJ1-2
cdr3_nt: TGTGCCAGCAGCTCGCCCCCCGACAGGACCTATGGCTACACCTTC
cdr3_aa: CASSSPPDRTYGYTF

clone_size: .
d_call: .
v_call: TRBV10-3
j_call: TRBJ1-1
cdr3_nt: TGTGCCATCAGTCTTACTATACACGGACCTAACACTGAAGCTTTCTTT
cdr3_aa: CAISLTIHGPNTEAFF

clone_size: .
d_call: .
v_call: TRBV4-3
j_call: TRBJ2-7
cdr3_nt: TGCGCCAGCAGCGTAAGTCGACAGAGCTCCTACGAGCAGTACTTC
cdr3_aa: CASSVSRQSSYEQYF

clone_size: .
d_call: TRBD1
v_call: TRBV3-1/TRBV3-2
j_call: TRBJ2-7
cdr3_nt: TGTGCCAGCACTTCCGGGACAGGGCCCTACGAGCAGTACTTC
cdr3_aa: CASTSGTGPYEQYF

clone_size: .
d_call: TRBD1
v_call: TRBV6-4
j_call: TRBJ2-2
cdr3_nt: TGTGCCAGCAGTGACGGCGGCGAGGGGGCTTTGGTCACCGGGGAGCTGTTTTTT
cdr3_aa: CASSDGGEGALVTGELFF

clone_size: .
d_call: .
v_call: TRBV6-2/TRBV6-3
j_call: TRBJ2-7
cdr3_nt: TGTGCCAGCAGTTACTCGACAATTCGTATCCCGGGCCGCCCAACGTACGAGCAGTACTTC
cdr3_aa: CASSYSTIRIPGRPTYEQYF

clone_size: .
d_call: .
v_call: TRBV5-5
j_call: TRBJ2-7
cdr3_nt: TGTGCCAGCAGGCATACGGGCCAGGCGGGGGAGCAGTACTTC
cdr3_aa: CASRHTGQAGEQYF

clone_size: .
d_call: .
v_call: TRBV5-1
j_call: TRBJ2-2
cdr3_nt: TGCGCCAGCAGCTCCGGGGAGCAATCCCCCGGGGAGCTGTTTTTT
cdr3_aa: CASSSGEQSPGELFF